Presented here are 12 T cell receptor beta chains from one specimen sequenced in a study of shared clonotypes between healthy human individuals (dated by TCRdb to between 2020 and 2021). Receptor libraries were prepared by the immunoSEQ multiplex PCR assay. This immuneACCESS table, as held by TCRdb, lists in-frame sequences with V and J called but not all clones. Of the missing ones, under half trace to an unresolved V gene in checked studies; the others have no known cause. In all, the sample holds hundreds of thousands of clones, and 85% to 95% of those were seen once. The ten largest account for about 0.11% of the sample. CD8 naive samples consisted of CD45RO-negative cells that were positively selected for CCR7, yielding a CD45RA+CCR7+ population without TemRA cells. Sequencing input: naive CD8+ T cells sorted from blood. Sample cell subset or site, as interpreted from the label and publication: CD45RA+CCR7+. The receptor source for this set is a woman in her twenties or thirties in good health.

The V and J genes are TRBV7-8 and TRBJ2-7, with 8 bases lining up with TRBD2. CDR1 and CDR2 (germline): SGHVS, FQNEAQ. V lost 5 bases, J lost 3 bases, and 15 bases stayed unmatched. CDR3 size: 17 residues. CDR3 in amino acids: CASSEHPGGALVYEQYF. CDR3 DNA sequence: TGTGCCAGCAGCGAACACCCGGGGGGGGCTTTAGTCTACGAGCAGTACTTC.

The chain carries TRBV4-1 and TRBJ2-5; 11 nucleotides align to TRBD2. CDR1 MGHRA and CDR2 YSYEKL come from the germline V gene. Trimming removed 4 bases from V and 5 bases from J; junction bases left unmatched: 6. CDR3 length equals 15 residues. The CDR3 region is CASSLRIAGGETQYF. The CDR3 nucleotides read TGCGCCAGCAGCCTGAGAATAGCGGGAGGGGAGACCCAGTACTTC.

V usage is TRBV27 and J usage is TRBJ2-3; possibly TRBD1 for D (7 bases). V gave up 3 bases and J gave up 4 bases, with 14 bases separating them. From germline, CDR1 is MNHEY and CDR2 SMNVEV (reference sequence). There are 15 residues in the CDR3. CDR3 coding DNA: TGTGCCAGCAGTTTCAGGGGCGGGACAGCAGATACGCAGTATTTT. Its protein is CASSFRGGTADTQYF.

The V call is TRBV5-1, the J call TRBJ2-2; no definite D call. Per the germline V gene, CDR1 is SGHRS and CDR2 is YFSETQ. The V end lost 0 bases, the J end lost 9 bases, and 9 bases lay between the germline ends. The CDR3 consists of 13 residues. As DNA, the CDR3 is TGCGCCAGCAGCTTGGAGGTTTCCAGGGAGCTGTTTTTT. It yields the protein CASSLEVSRELFF.

This sequence joins TRBV27 and TRBJ2-1; D is possibly TRBD2 (6 bases). CDR1 and CDR2 (germline): MNHEY, SMNVEV (reference sequence). The CDR3 covers 13 residues. The V and J ends lost 4 bases and 4 bases respectively, with 8 bases between them. In DNA, the CDR3 is TGTGCCAGCAGTTCTAGCGCGTACAATGAGCAGTTCTTC. Translation gives CASSSSAYNEQFF.

The rearrangement uses TRBV29-1 and TRBJ1-2; D gene ambiguous. V shed 4 bases and J shed 0 bases, with 9 bases lying between them. CDR1 and CDR2 (germline): SQVTM, ANQGSEA. The CDR3 contains 13 residues. CDR3 sequence: CSVVQSANYGYTF. The CDR3 DNA reads as TGCAGCGTTGTTCAGTCAGCTAACTATGGCTACACCTTC.

This clone was seen once. Other DNA sequences within the sample encode an identical CDR3. The gene calls are TRBV5-4 and TRBJ2-7; 10 nucleotides agree with TRBD1. CDR3 length: 14 residues. V trimming: 0 bases; J trimming: 3 bases; junction bases outside the gene matches: 0. Germline V lookup: CDR1 SGHNT, CDR2 YYREEE (reference sequence). CDR3 region: CASSLGDRGYEQYF. The CDR3 nucleotides are TGTGCCAGCAGCTTGGGGGACAGGGGCTACGAGCAGTACTTC.

This chain joins TRBV19 and TRBJ1-5; D not resolved. The V gene lost 5 bases and the J gene lost 5 bases, with 13 bases spanning the gap. CDR1 is LNHDA, CDR2 SQIVND, per germline (reference sequence). The CDR3 runs to 14 residues. The CDR3 nucleotides read TGTGCCAGTAGTGCCTACCTGGTCGATCAGCCCCAGCATTTT. This gives the protein CASSAYLVDQPQHF.

The chain recombines TRBV6-5 with TRBJ2-1; 10 bases match TRBD1. This CDR3 has 13 amino acids. Trimming at V came to 4 bases and at J to 6 bases, leaving 0 bases not matched to a gene. Germline V gene lookup returns CDR1 MNHEY and CDR2 SVGAGI. The CDR3 sequence is CASSWTGGNEQFF. CDR3 in DNA: TGTGCCAGCAGTTGGACAGGGGGCAATGAGCAGTTCTTC.

The V and J genes are TRBV27 and TRBJ2-3; D gene uncertain. Between the trimmed V and J ends, which lost 7 bases and 1 base, there was a span of 12 bases. The germline gives CDR1 MNHEY, CDR2 SMNVEV (reference sequence). The CDR3 is 14 residues long. CDR3 amino acids: CASTRGLGTDTQYF. The CDR3 region has the DNA TGTGCCAGCACTCGAGGCTTGGGCACAGATACGCAGTATTTT.

V gene TRBV7-9 combines with J gene TRBJ2-2, with D hard to call. CDR1 is SEHNR, CDR2 FQNEAQ, per germline (reference sequence). The CDR3 contains 14 residues. Trimming left V 1 base short and J 3 bases short, with 6 bases between. CDR3 protein: CASSLDGHTGELFF. For the CDR3, the DNA is TGTGCCAGCAGCTTAGACGGGCACACCGGGGAGCTGTTTTTT.

J is TRBJ2-2 and V is TRBV27, with D uncertain. Germline CDR1 MNHEY, CDR2 SMNVEV (reference sequence). This CDR3 spans 14 amino acids. With 3 bases removed from V and 1 base from J, the gap between germline ends came to 6 bases. The CDR3 region has the DNA TGTGCCAGCAGTTTGCCAGGGAACACCGGGGAGCTGTTTTTT. The encoded protein is CASSLPGNTGELFF.